A single sample gave rise to the 4 T cell receptor beta chains below, sequenced in a study of blood T cell repertoires in COVID-19. Assay: immunoSEQ multiplex PCR; the TCRdb copy retains only in-frame clones and omits some. Among around 340,000 clones listed, about 86% were seen once. The sample comprised PBMCs or T cells enriched from blood (not recorded which). The receptors shown here come from a woman in her thirties or forties with acute COVID-19.

The CDR3 is CSVEDTHYEQYF. The DNA of the CDR3 is TGCAGCGTTGAAGACACTCACTACGAGCAGTACTTC. The chain combines TRBV29-1 with TRBJ2-7; D not certain. The CDR3 has 12 residues. Trimming left V 0 bases short and J 3 bases short, with 6 bases between. From germline, CDR1 is SQVTM and CDR2 ANQGSEA.

The chain carries TRBV3-1 (or the pseudogene TRBV3-2) and TRBJ2-1, with 7 nucleotides matching TRBD1. J gave up 3 bases and V 4 bases, and 9 bases lay outside the gene matches. Per germline, CDR1 LGHDT and CDR2 YNNKEL (reference sequence). The CDR3 totals 16 residues. This CDR3 reads CASSPTGQQLYNEQFF. CDR3 nucleotide sequence: TGTGCCAGCAGCCCGACGGGACAGCAGCTCTACAATGAGCAGTTCTTC.

The rearrangement uses TRBV7-9 and TRBJ2-2; D is unclear. Trimming left V 5 bases short and J 5 bases short, with 18 bases between. The CDR3 consists of 16 residues. Per germline, CDR1 SEHNR and CDR2 FQNEAQ (reference sequence). The CDR3, as DNA: TGTGCCAGCAGCCCGCCCCCGGCGGCTTATACCGGGGAGCTGTTTTTT. Its protein product is CASSPPPAAYTGELFF. The full variable domain, completed using reference TRBV7-9 and TRBJ2-2, is DTGVSQNPRHKITKRGQNVTFRCDPISEHNRLYWYRQTLGQGPEFLTYFQNEAQLEKSRLLSDRFSAERPKGSFSTLEIQRTEQGDSAMYLCASSPPPAAYTGELFFGEGSRLTVL.

This clone showed up just once. The rearrangement joins TRBV11-2 to TRBJ2-1; 10 bases fit TRBD1. CDR1 SGHAT and CDR2 FQNNGV come from the germline V gene. With 5 bases clipped from V and 5 bases from J, the junction kept 6 bases outside the gene matches. This CDR3 has 15 residues. DNA for the CDR3: TGTGCCAGCAGCCGTCAAGGGACAGGGGACAATGAGCAGTTCTTC. Encoded protein: CASSRQGTGDNEQFF.